This TCR beta chain comes out of a study of blood T cell repertoires in COVID-19. The wider study: The cDNA or gDNA used as material had been derived from T cells, B-cell-depleted T cells, or PBMCs.

The V and J ends lost 3 bases and 2 bases, in that order; junction bases with no gene match: 8. Per germline, CDR1 LGHDT and CDR2 YNNKEL (reference sequence). The CDR3 covers 19 residues. In the original processing: Reference gene primer amplification yielded estimated nucleated cell counts. The assay was immunoSEQ multiplex PCR, and TCRdb's table has in-frame clones only and misses some. The V and J calls and clone size come from that table; D and trimming were worked out from the DNA. The sample shows about 120,000 clones, approximately 90% of them seen only once. The material sequenced was peripheral blood. The V gene is TRBV3-1 (or the pseudogene TRBV3-2), the J gene TRBJ2-1, with 15 positions matching TRBD2. This clonotype was sampled from a human donor with acute or convalescent COVID-19. The donor label of this sample is uncertain. CDR3 loop: CASSHKGTSGRNPYNEQFF. CDR3 nucleotide sequence: TGTGCCAGCAGCCATAAAGGGACTAGCGGGAGGAACCCCTACAATGAGCAGTTCTTC.